These T cell receptor beta chains were read from a single sample in a study of T cells in Graves' hyperthyroidism and ophthalmopathy. Each CDR3 protein is one row after TCRdb ran MiXCR on the multiplex PCR reads. The sample comprises about half a million distinct CDR3 sequences, 20% to 25% of which are singletons, and around 47% rests with the top ten. The sequenced sample was blood. All receptors derive from a woman in her seventies with Graves' ophthalmopathy. Both conserved end residues are part of each CDR3. D genes are given only for firm matches. Only part of the rows carry a size: once, few, many, or a class if the clone is expanded.

abundance: .
len: 16
d_gene: TRBD2
j_gene: TRBJ2-3
v_gene: TRBV18
CDR3nt: TGTGCCAGCTCACCAACTAGCGGGAGTTCGAAAGATACGCAGTATTTT
CDR3aa: CASSPTSGSSKDTQYF

abundance: .
len: 14
d_gene: .
j_gene: TRBJ2-7
v_gene: TRBV5-6
CDR3nt: TGTGCCAGCAGCATACTGACATTTCCCTACGAGCAGTACTTC
CDR3aa: CASSILTFPYEQYF

abundance: few
len: 14
d_gene: TRBD1
j_gene: TRBJ1-2
v_gene: TRBV28
CDR3nt: TGTGCCAGCACTGCCGGGACAGGGCTCTATGGCTACACCTTC
CDR3aa: CASTAGTGLYGYTF

abundance: few
len: 15
d_gene: .
j_gene: TRBJ1-1
v_gene: TRBV15
CDR3nt: TGTGCCACCAGCAGAGCAGGAAACATGAACACTGAAGCTTTCTTT
CDR3aa: CATSRAGNMNTEAFF

abundance: .
len: 14
d_gene: .
j_gene: TRBJ2-3
v_gene: TRBV12-3/TRBV12-4
CDR3nt: TGTGCCAGCAGTAGGCGAGGCCTCACAGATACGCAGTATTTT
CDR3aa: CASSRRGLTDTQYF

abundance: .
len: 16
d_gene: TRBD1
j_gene: TRBJ2-7
v_gene: TRBV28
CDR3nt: TGTGCCAGCAGTTTAGGAGGACAGGGGAACACCTACGAGCAGTACTTC
CDR3aa: CASSLGGQGNTYEQYF

abundance: many
len: 15
d_gene: TRBD2
j_gene: TRBJ2-5
v_gene: TRBV12-3/TRBV12-4
CDR3nt: TGTGCCAGCAGTTTATCGACTAGCGGTGGGGAGACCCAGTACTTC
CDR3aa: CASSLSTSGGETQYF

abundance: many
len: 15
d_gene: .
j_gene: TRBJ2-1
v_gene: TRBV12-3/TRBV12-4
CDR3nt: TGTGCCAGCAGTTCACTAGGAGGGGGCCCCAATGAGCAGTTCTTC
CDR3aa: CASSSLGGGPNEQFF

abundance: .
len: 13
d_gene: .
j_gene: TRBJ1-5
v_gene: TRBV15
CDR3nt: TGTGCCACCGCCTCGCAGGGAGCTCAGCCCCAGCATTTT
CDR3aa: CATASQGAQPQHF

abundance: few
len: 16
d_gene: TRBD2
j_gene: TRBJ2-4
v_gene: TRBV10-3
CDR3nt: TGTGCCATCAGTGAGAGACTAGCGGGAGTGGGTGACATTCAGTACTTC
CDR3aa: CAISERLAGVGDIQYF

abundance: .
len: 14
d_gene: .
j_gene: TRBJ2-7
v_gene: TRBV7-2
CDR3nt: TGTGCCAGCAGCCTGACTCCAACCTCCTACGAGCAGTACTTC
CDR3aa: CASSLTPTSYEQYF

abundance: .
len: 17
d_gene: TRBD1
j_gene: TRBJ2-6
v_gene: TRBV27
CDR3nt: TGTGCCAGCAGTTTTAGGGGGCGAGTTTCTGGGGCCAACGTCCTGACTTTC
CDR3aa: CASSFRGRVSGANVLTF

abundance: many
len: 14
d_gene: .
j_gene: TRBJ1-1
v_gene: TRBV20-1
CDR3nt: TGCAGTGCCCCCCTCAGGGACAAGAACACTGAAGCTTTCTTT
CDR3aa: CSAPLRDKNTEAFF

abundance: few
len: 16
d_gene: TRBD2
j_gene: TRBJ2-1
v_gene: TRBV9
CDR3nt: TGTGCCAGCAGCGTAGGGGGGGGGATTGCTGACAATGAGCAGTTCTTC
CDR3aa: CASSVGGGIADNEQFF

abundance: .
len: 13
d_gene: TRBD1
j_gene: TRBJ1-2
v_gene: TRBV27
CDR3nt: TGTGCCAGCAGCAGGGGGTTTTTCTATGGCTACACCTTC
CDR3aa: CASSRGFFYGYTF

abundance: .
len: 16
d_gene: .
j_gene: TRBJ2-6
v_gene: TRBV5-1
CDR3nt: TGCGCCAGCAGCGCTCAAACCCTCTCTGGGGCCAACGTCCTGACTTTC
CDR3aa: CASSAQTLSGANVLTF

abundance: many
len: 12
d_gene: TRBD2
j_gene: TRBJ2-1
v_gene: TRBV24-1
CDR3nt: TGTGCCACCAGGGGCGGGAGCAATGAGCAGTTCTTC
CDR3aa: CATRGGSNEQFF

abundance: .
len: 13
d_gene: .
j_gene: TRBJ1-1
v_gene: TRBV12-3/TRBV12-4
CDR3nt: TGTACCAGCAGTTTAGGGGGTGACACTGAAGCTTTCTTT
CDR3aa: CTSSLGGDTEAFF

abundance: few
len: 13
d_gene: .
j_gene: TRBJ2-7
v_gene: TRBV20-1
CDR3nt: TGCAGTGCGATTAGATTTAATTACTACGAGCAGTACTTC
CDR3aa: CSAIRFNYYEQYF

abundance: .
len: 14
d_gene: TRBD2
j_gene: TRBJ2-7
v_gene: TRBV19
CDR3nt: TGTGCCAGTAGTATGAGCGGGGGAGGTTACGAGCAGTACTTC
CDR3aa: CASSMSGGGYEQYF

abundance: .
len: 14
d_gene: .
j_gene: TRBJ2-1
v_gene: TRBV5-1
CDR3nt: TGCGCCAGCAGCTTGGATATCGGTATCAATGAGCAGTTCTTC
CDR3aa: CASSLDIGINEQFF

abundance: few
len: 14
d_gene: .
j_gene: TRBJ1-1
v_gene: TRBV3-1
CDR3nt: TGTGCCAGCAGCCAGCTAGCAGGGATTACTGAAGCTTTCTTT
CDR3aa: CASSQLAGITEAFF

abundance: .
len: 12
d_gene: .
j_gene: TRBJ2-4
v_gene: TRBV28
CDR3nt: TGTGCCAGCAGTCCCACTTTGGGCATTCAGTACTTC
CDR3aa: CASSPTLGIQYF

abundance: few
len: 13
d_gene: .
j_gene: TRBJ2-2
v_gene: TRBV3-1
CDR3nt: TGTGCCAGCAGCCCGGCCAGCGTTCGGGAGCTGTTTTTT
CDR3aa: CASSPASVRELFF

abundance: many
len: 16
d_gene: TRBD2
j_gene: TRBJ2-2
v_gene: TRBV2
CDR3nt: TGTGCCAGCTGGTCCCGGGCTAGCGGGATCCCCGGGGAGCTGTTTTTT
CDR3aa: CASWSRASGIPGELFF

abundance: few
len: 13
d_gene: .
j_gene: TRBJ1-1
v_gene: TRBV20-1
CDR3nt: TGCAGTGCGCCACCGGGACAGAACACTGAAGCTTTCTTT
CDR3aa: CSAPPGQNTEAFF

abundance: many
len: 14
d_gene: .
j_gene: TRBJ1-5
v_gene: TRBV2
CDR3nt: TGTGCCAGCAGTGGACGGTTTGGTAATCAGCCCCAGCATTTT
CDR3aa: CASSGRFGNQPQHF

abundance: few
len: 16
d_gene: .
j_gene: TRBJ2-1
v_gene: TRBV20-1
CDR3nt: TGCAGTGCTAGAGAGTGGTGGGGGTCCCTCCACAATGAGCAGTTCTTC
CDR3aa: CSAREWWGSLHNEQFF

abundance: once
len: 16
d_gene: .
j_gene: TRBJ1-6
v_gene: TRBV20-1
CDR3nt: TGCAGTGCTAGAGGCCCCGGGGTGTTAGGGAATTCACCCCTCCACTTT
CDR3aa: CSARGPGVLGNSPLHF

abundance: few
len: 13
d_gene: .
j_gene: TRBJ2-5
v_gene: TRBV27
CDR3nt: TGTGCCAGCAGTTCCGGACACCTGGAGACCCAGTACTTC
CDR3aa: CASSSGHLETQYF

abundance: .
len: 14
d_gene: .
j_gene: TRBJ2-3
v_gene: TRBV20-1
CDR3nt: TGCAGTGCTAGAGATTGGCCTAGTTCAGCTACGCAGTATTTT
CDR3aa: CSARDWPSSATQYF

abundance: .
len: 15
d_gene: TRBD1
j_gene: TRBJ2-7
v_gene: TRBV7-9
CDR3nt: TGTGCCAGCAGCCGACCGGGACAGTACTCCTACGAGCAGTACTTC
CDR3aa: CASSRPGQYSYEQYF

abundance: .
len: 13
d_gene: .
j_gene: TRBJ2-3
v_gene: TRBV3-1
CDR3nt: TGTGCCAGCAGCCAAGATTACGGGAAGGTGCAGTATTTT
CDR3aa: CASSQDYGKVQYF

abundance: many
len: 14
d_gene: TRBD1
j_gene: TRBJ2-2
v_gene: TRBV2
CDR3nt: TGTGCCAGCAGTGTGGACAGGGTCACCGGGGAGCTGTTTTTT
CDR3aa: CASSVDRVTGELFF

abundance: .
len: 15
d_gene: .
j_gene: TRBJ2-1
v_gene: TRBV20-1
CDR3nt: TGCAGTGCTAGAGATCTGAAACTAGTGGGGAATGAGCAGTTCTTC
CDR3aa: CSARDLKLVGNEQFF

abundance: .
len: 15
d_gene: .
j_gene: TRBJ2-7
v_gene: TRBV28
CDR3nt: TGTGCCAGCAGCCAACACGGGGGATCTCCTGGCGAGCAGTACTTC
CDR3aa: CASSQHGGSPGEQYF

abundance: .
len: 13
d_gene: .
j_gene: TRBJ2-5
v_gene: TRBV7-9
CDR3nt: TGTGCCAGCAGCTTAGCACGGATGGGCTGGGCGTACTTC
CDR3aa: CASSLARMGWAYF

abundance: .
len: 16
d_gene: TRBD2
j_gene: TRBJ2-5
v_gene: TRBV19
CDR3nt: TGTGCCAGTAGTACGGGACTAGCGGGAGGACAAGAGACCCAGTACTTC
CDR3aa: CASSTGLAGGQETQYF

abundance: .
len: 14
d_gene: .
j_gene: TRBJ1-2
v_gene: TRBV3-1
CDR3nt: TGTGCCAGCAGCCAAGGAAATTTATTTTATGGCTACACCTTC
CDR3aa: CASSQGNLFYGYTF

abundance: few
len: 14
d_gene: TRBD1
j_gene: TRBJ2-7
v_gene: TRBV5-1
CDR3nt: TGCGCCAGCGCTACAGGGGCTAGCTCCTACGAGCAGTACTTC
CDR3aa: CASATGASSYEQYF

abundance: many
len: 15
d_gene: TRBD1
j_gene: TRBJ1-5
v_gene: TRBV7-2
CDR3nt: TGTGCCAGCAGCGCGGCAGGGGGATTCAATCAGCCCCAGCATTTT
CDR3aa: CASSAAGGFNQPQHF

abundance: .
len: 12
d_gene: .
j_gene: TRBJ2-7
v_gene: TRBV28
CDR3nt: TGTGCCAGCAGTTTATATTATGACGAGCAGTACTTC
CDR3aa: CASSLYYDEQYF

abundance: .
len: 15
d_gene: TRBD2
j_gene: TRBJ2-7
v_gene: TRBV5-1
CDR3nt: TGCGCCAGCAGCTTACTGACCCGGGAGGTGTACGAGCAGTACTTC
CDR3aa: CASSLLTREVYEQYF

abundance: .
len: 15
d_gene: TRBD2
j_gene: TRBJ2-7
v_gene: TRBV2
CDR3nt: TGTGCCAGCGGTACCGGGACTAGCGGAGCCAACGAGCAGTACTTC
CDR3aa: CASGTGTSGANEQYF

abundance: many
len: 16
d_gene: TRBD1
j_gene: TRBJ1-1
v_gene: TRBV6-1
CDR3nt: TGTGCCAGCAGTGAAGGGCCCGCGACAGGGAAGAATGAAGCTTTCTTT
CDR3aa: CASSEGPATGKNEAFF

abundance: .
len: 13
d_gene: .
j_gene: TRBJ2-7
v_gene: TRBV19
CDR3nt: TGTGCCACCTCGGGACATCGCCTTGCCGAGCAGTACTTC
CDR3aa: CATSGHRLAEQYF

abundance: few
len: 15
d_gene: .
j_gene: TRBJ1-2
v_gene: TRBV6-1
CDR3nt: TGTGCCAGCAGTGAAGGGATCGGCGGGGGCTATGGCTACACCTTC
CDR3aa: CASSEGIGGGYGYTF